The 22 T cell receptor beta chains reported below all come from one sample, sequenced in a study of blood T cells in healthy people across ages. A second 7 to 11 cycle PCR used barcoded and J-beta primers. TCRdb processed the 5' RACE reads anew with MiXCR; each CDR3 protein has one entry. The sample includes hundreds of thousands of distinct CDR3 sequences, about 25% of them seen just once. The sample was also reused in another study, on T cells of mothers and their children.

Specimen: blood. The receptors stem from a boy aged 10-17 years in good health.

This clonotype was counted between two and nine times. This rearrangement joins TRBV12-3 or TRBV12-4 to TRBJ2-1, with D perhaps matching TRBD1 or TRBD2 (5 bases each). The CDR3 has 13 residues. With 2 bases removed from V and 9 bases from J, the gap between germline ends came to 11 bases. The CDR3 loop is CASSLTGPREQFF. CDR3 coding DNA: TGTGCCAGCAGTTTAACGGGGCCCCGTGAGCAGTTCTTC.

The chain combines TRBV5-1 with TRBJ2-5; a possible D gene is TRBD2 (7 bases). The assigned J gene may be wrong: the sequence end matches TRBJ2-1 better. This CDR3 has 15 amino acids. Germline V gene sequence: CDR1 SGHRS, CDR2 YFSETQ. CDR3 nucleotides: TGCGCCAGCAGCTTATCCGGGGGGCCTTCGAATGAGCAGTTCTTC. Protein product: CASSLSGGPSNEQFF.

This clonotype was seen a few times. The chain uses TRBV24-1 and TRBJ2-5; TRBD2 matches 13 bases. With V trimmed by 7 bases and J by 2 bases, 3 bases remained unmatched. Germline loops: CDR1 KGHDR, CDR2 SFDVKD. This CDR3 is built from 15 residues. The CDR3 sequence: CATSGTSGVQETQYF. CDR3 nucleotide sequence: TGTGCCACCAGCGGGACTAGCGGGGTTCAAGAGACCCAGTACTTC.

This clonotype was seen a handful of times. The CDR3, as DNA: TGTGCCAGCAGTAGAGACCCTTCAACTAATGAAAAACTGTTTTTT. This encodes CASSRDPSTNEKLFF. The J gene is TRBJ1-4, the V gene TRBV6-5; D uncertain. This CDR3 comprises 15 residues. The germline V gene has CDR1 MNHEY and CDR2 SVGAGI. V lost 5 bases and J lost 0, with 10 bases in between.

This clonotype appeared a few times. The rearrangement uses TRBV20-1 and TRBJ1-5; the D is unclear. The V gene lost 7 bases and the J gene lost 1 base, with 14 bases spanning the gap. Germline V gene data show CDR1 as DFQATT and CDR2 as SNEGSKA (reference sequence). The CDR3 has 14 amino acids. CDR3 nucleotides: TGCAGTGTTCCGACGGAAACGAGCAATCAGCCCCAGCATTTT. Translated, it gives CSVPTETSNQPQHF.

V is TRBV20-1 and J is TRBJ2-4; 15 bases are shared with TRBD2. The V gene's germline CDR1 is DFQATT and CDR2 SNEGSKA (reference sequence). The CDR3 sequence is 16 residues long. With 2 bases clipped from V and 8 bases from J, the junction kept 7 bases outside the gene matches. The CDR3 loop reads CSARPWTSGRVDIQYF. The CDR3 region has the DNA TGCAGTGCTAGACCTTGGACTAGCGGGAGGGTGGACATTCAGTACTTC.

The chain carries TRBV6-2 or TRBV6-3 and TRBJ2-5, with D perhaps TRBD2 (6 bases). The tail of the sequence fits TRBJ2-7 better, so the J call may be wrong. CDR3 length: 13 residues. Germline V gene lookup returns CDR1 MNHEY and CDR2 SVGEGT. The CDR3 sequence: CASKVLGGYEQYF. CDR3 DNA: TGTGCCAGCAAGGTCCTGGGGGGCTACGAGCAGTACTTC.

The chain recombines TRBV4-3 with TRBJ2-7, with D possibly matching TRBD1 (6 bases). Germline V gene lookup returns CDR1 LGHNA and CDR2 YSLEER. This CDR3 is built from 14 residues. V was pared by 0 bases and J by 4 bases, with 10 bases between. The CDR3 loop is CASSQDHREYEQYF. CDR3 in DNA: TGCGCCAGCAGCCAAGATCACAGGGAATACGAGCAGTACTTC.

This clonotype was seen a handful of times. The chain uses TRBV5-1 and TRBJ2-5; D possibly corresponds to TRBD2 (5 bases). Germline V lookup: CDR1 SGHRS, CDR2 YFSETQ. V lost 0 bases and J 2 bases, leaving 11 bases between the germline ends. The CDR3 contains 15 residues. The chain's CDR3 is CASSLGLAWQETQYF. The CDR3 DNA sequence: TGCGCCAGCAGCTTGGGGTTAGCGTGGCAAGAGACCCAGTACTTC.

This clonotype has just a few counts. The chain has TRBV27 and TRBJ1-5, with TRBD1 matching over 7 bases. The CDR3 is made up of 14 amino acids. Germline V gene data show CDR1 as MNHEY and CDR2 as SMNVEV (reference sequence). V shed 6 bases, J shed 6 bases, and the junction held 8 bases outside the gene matches. CDR3 region: CASRLTGLSQPQHF. The CDR3 region has the DNA TGTGCCAGCAGGTTGACAGGGTTAAGTCAGCCCCAGCATTTT.

The sample holds a few counts of this clonotype. This sequence joins TRBV19 and TRBJ1-2; 7 positions agree with TRBD1. The germline gives CDR1 LNHDA, CDR2 SQIVND (reference sequence). The V gene end was trimmed by 4 bases and the J gene end by 3 bases; junction bases not matched to a gene: 14. The CDR3 length is 17 residues. The chain's CDR3 is CASSRGQSRGPDYGYTF. Written as DNA, the CDR3 is TGTGCCAGTAGTAGAGGGCAGTCGAGGGGGCCGGACTATGGCTACACCTTC.

This clonotype was observed a handful of times. This sequence joins TRBV12-3 or TRBV12-4 and TRBJ2-5, with D tentatively TRBD2 (6 bases). V was cut by 5 bases and J by 5 bases, with 12 bases left in between. The length of the CDR3 is 13 residues. As DNA, the CDR3 is TGTGCCAGCAGTACGGGAGTCCGGGAGACCCAGTACTTC. Translating it yields CASSTGVRETQYF.

The table lists this clonotype with a few counts. This rearrangement joins TRBV3-1 to TRBJ2-1, with 12 positions matching TRBD2. The better agreement between TRBJ2-5 and the DNA end casts doubt on the J call. Germline V gene lookup returns CDR1 LGHDT and CDR2 YNNKEL (reference sequence). This CDR3 spans 16 amino acids. The CDR3 nucleotides read TGTGCCAGCAGCCCTAGACGACTAGCGGGGGCTGAGACCCAGTACTTC. This gives the protein CASSPRRLAGAETQYF.

V and J are TRBV4-1 and TRBJ2-1; D call uncertain. Trimming took off 0 bases at V and 6 bases at J, with 12 bases between the two ends. This CDR3 region has 15 residues. The germline V gene has CDR1 MGHRA and CDR2 YSYEKL. DNA of the CDR3: TGCGCCAGCAGCCAAGATCATAACGACCGCAATGAGCAGTTCTTC. Translating it yields CASSQDHNDRNEQFF.

This clonotype was found a few times. The V gene is TRBV2, the J gene TRBJ2-4, with TRBD1 as a possible D gene (5 bases). Germline lookup yields CDR1 SNHLY and CDR2 FYNNEI. Deletions cut 9 bases from V and 1 base from J, with 19 bases between. This CDR3 region has 16 residues. Here the CDR3 DNA reads TGTGCCAGTCGTGGACAAGGAAAGTGGGCCAAAAACATTCAGTACTTC. Residues: CASRGQGKWAKNIQYF.

The chain has TRBV3-1 and TRBJ2-3; D unclear. The CDR3 totals 15 residues. Between the trimmed V and J ends, which lost 5 bases and 1 base, there was a span of 13 bases. Germline-derived CDR1 and CDR2 are LGHDT and YNNKEL (reference sequence). DNA of the CDR3: TGTGCCAGCAGCTCCGCCGTGGCCCGCACAGATACGCAGTATTTT. Its protein is CASSSAVARTDTQYF.

This clonotype was detected only a few times. This sequence joins TRBV27 and TRBJ2-2, with D tentatively TRBD2 (6 bases). The V and J ends lost 6 bases and 4 bases respectively, with 15 bases between them. The germline CDR1 and CDR2 sequences are MNHEY and SMNVEV (reference sequence). The CDR3 length is 15 residues. The CDR3 protein is CASSQAGTLTGELFF. CDR3 sequence (DNA): TGTGCCAGCAGCCAAGCCGGGACTCTCACCGGGGAGCTGTTTTTT.

As to this clonotype: Compared with germline, one end of the junction differs, possibly owing to a read error. The gene calls are TRBV2 and TRBJ2-5, with D maybe TRBD1 (6 bases). Looked up from germline, CDR1 is SNHLY and CDR2 is FYNNEI. The CDR3 totals 15 residues. The CDR3 region is CASSEGAGSSYEQCF. CDR3 DNA: TGTGCCAGCAGTGAGGGGGCGGGCAGCTCCTACGAGCAGTGCTTC.

The chain carries TRBV12-3 or TRBV12-4 and TRBJ1-2; D gene uncertain. The CDR3 totals 15 residues. With 5 bases removed from V and 2 bases from J, the gap between germline ends came to 15 bases. CDR3 protein: CASSARGDGNYGYTF. The CDR3 DNA follows: TGTGCCAGCAGTGCTCGTGGAGACGGAAACTATGGCTACACCTTC.

This clonotype has more than one count but fewer than ten. The rearrangement joins TRBV4-2 to TRBJ2-3; TRBD2 matches 9 bases. The ends lost 4 bases at V and 7 bases at J; junction bases unmatched: 12. The CDR3 has 16 residues. CDR1 LGHNA and CDR2 YNFKEQ come from the germline V gene. The CDR3 sequence: CASSPLAGNAGYTQYF. The CDR3 DNA reads TGTGCCAGCAGCCCTCTAGCGGGGAACGCCGGATATACGCAGTATTTT.

The DNA of the CDR3 is TGTGCCAGCAGTTTAGTGGGGGGGAACATTCAGTACTTC. This gives the protein CASSLVGGNIQYF. The chain is built from TRBV12-3 or TRBV12-4 and TRBJ2-4, with TRBD2 matching 7 bases. V gave up 1 base and J gave up 7 bases; unmatched junction bases: 1. CDR3 size: 13 residues.

V usage is TRBV5-1 and J usage is TRBJ2-6, with a possible D match to TRBD1 (6 bases). The CDR3 is 15 amino acids. Per germline, CDR1 SGHRS and CDR2 YFSETQ. The V end was cut by 6 bases, the J end by 2 bases, with 12 bases between. CDR3 in amino acids: CASNPQGPGANVLTF. CDR3 nucleotide sequence: TGCGCCAGCAACCCACAGGGCCCTGGGGCCAACGTCCTGACTTTC.